These 10 T cell receptor beta chains were sequenced from one sample in a study of control samples from healthy donors and cancer patients. Only in-frame clones appear in the TCRdb table, and some are missing; sequencing was by immunoSEQ multiplex PCR. The table shows around 30,000 clones, with around 94% occurring only once. The specimen was blood. All receptors derive from a man aged 55 to 70 in good health.

The rearrangement links TRBV6-1 to TRBJ1-4; no clear D gene. V lost 2 bases and J 6 bases, leaving 10 bases between the germline ends. The CDR3 runs 14 residues. CDR1 is MNHNS and CDR2 is SASEGT in the germline V gene. The CDR3 sequence is CASSESAVYEKLFF. The CDR3 region has the DNA TGTGCCAGCAGTGAATCGGCAGTGTATGAAAAACTGTTTTTT.

The CDR3 protein is CASSYGKGGTDTQYF. CDR3 coding DNA: TGTGCCAGCAGTTACGGGAAGGGCGGCACAGATACGCAGTATTTT. The gene calls are TRBV6-5 and TRBJ2-3; D is undetermined. This CDR3 has 15 amino acids. Trimming left V 2 bases short and J 1 base short, with 10 bases between. CDR1 is MNHEY, CDR2 SVGAGI, per germline.

The V call is TRBV6-5, the J call TRBJ1-3; no firm D call. CDR1 MNHEY and CDR2 SVGAGI come from the germline V gene. Trimming removed 6 bases from V and 1 base from J, with 10 bases in between. This CDR3 contains 14 residues. CDR3 residues: CASSPTRSGNTIYF. Written as DNA, the CDR3 is TGTGCCAGCAGCCCCACAAGATCTGGAAACACCATATATTTT.

The chain carries TRBV4-3 and TRBJ1-2; maybe TRBD1 (5 bases). The ends were cut back, 1 base at V and 5 bases at J, with 5 bases in the middle. Germline V gives CDR1 LGHNA, CDR2 YSLEER. CDR3 length equals 12 residues. The CDR3 loop is CASSQAGYGYTF. CDR3 in DNA: TGCGCCAGCAGCCAAGCAGGGTATGGCTACACCTTC.

This chain joins TRBV10-3 and TRBJ2-1; D is ambiguous. With 2 bases removed from V and 8 bases from J, the gap between germline ends came to 7 bases. This CDR3 comprises 12 residues. Germline CDR1 is ENHRY and CDR2 is SYGVKD. The CDR3 spells CAISERSDEQFF. The DNA for the CDR3 is TGTGCCATCAGTGAGCGATCCGATGAGCAGTTCTTC.

The chain recombines TRBV6-6 with TRBJ1-2; 7 bases agree with TRBD1. Germline-derived CDR1 and CDR2 are MNHNY and SVGAGI (reference sequence). The CDR3 runs to 14 residues. Trimming took 7 bases from V and 3 from J; bases not matched to a gene: 8. The CDR3 region is CASTRSGGDYGYTF. In DNA, the CDR3 is TGTGCCAGCACACGGTCAGGGGGGGACTATGGCTACACCTTC.

Worth noting for this clone: This same CDR3 is encoded by further DNA sequences in the sample. This chain connects TRBV6-5 to TRBJ2-3; D gene uncertain. The CDR3 sequence is 14 residues long. CDR1 is MNHEY, CDR2 SVGAGI, per germline. Trimming left V 5 bases short and J 0 bases short, with 9 bases between. CDR3 protein: CASSPRLSTDTQYF. CDR3 bases: TGTGCCAGCAGTCCGCGCCTTAGCACAGATACGCAGTATTTT.

The chain employs TRBV6-1 and TRBJ1-1, with D perhaps matching TRBD1 (5 bases). Germline assignment: CDR1 MNHNS and CDR2 SASEGT. This CDR3 contains 14 residues. The germline V and J ends were trimmed by 2 bases and 3 bases, with 10 bases remaining between them. As DNA, the CDR3 is TGTGCCAGCAGTGAAAGGTGGGGGGACACTGAAGCTTTCTTT. It is translated as CASSERWGDTEAFF.

V and J are TRBV2 and TRBJ1-5; D gene uncertain. The germline V and J ends were trimmed by 0 bases and 4 bases, with 7 bases remaining between them. The CDR3 totals 14 residues. In germline, CDR1 is SNHLY, CDR2 FYNNEI. The CDR3 DNA reads as TGTGCCAGCAGTGAAGCCCAGAGGAATCAGCCCCAGCATTTT. The encoded protein is CASSEAQRNQPQHF.

This sequence joins TRBV19 and TRBJ1-2; 7 nucleotides line up with TRBD1. Looked up from germline, CDR1 is LNHDA and CDR2 is SQIVND (reference sequence). This CDR3 is 14 amino acids long. The junction had 9 bases not matched to a gene; V was cut back by 7 bases and J by 4 bases. The CDR3 sequence is CASKPRGGAYGYTF. CDR3 DNA: TGTGCCAGTAAACCCAGGGGGGGGGCCTATGGCTACACCTTC. The whole variable domain, filled in from reference TRBV19 and TRBJ1-2, reads DGGITQSPKYLFRKEGQNVTLSCEQNLNHDAMYWYRQDPGQGLRLIYYSQIVNDFQKGDIAEGYSVSREKKESFPLTVTSAQKNPTAFYLCASKPRGGAYGYTFGSGTRLTVV.